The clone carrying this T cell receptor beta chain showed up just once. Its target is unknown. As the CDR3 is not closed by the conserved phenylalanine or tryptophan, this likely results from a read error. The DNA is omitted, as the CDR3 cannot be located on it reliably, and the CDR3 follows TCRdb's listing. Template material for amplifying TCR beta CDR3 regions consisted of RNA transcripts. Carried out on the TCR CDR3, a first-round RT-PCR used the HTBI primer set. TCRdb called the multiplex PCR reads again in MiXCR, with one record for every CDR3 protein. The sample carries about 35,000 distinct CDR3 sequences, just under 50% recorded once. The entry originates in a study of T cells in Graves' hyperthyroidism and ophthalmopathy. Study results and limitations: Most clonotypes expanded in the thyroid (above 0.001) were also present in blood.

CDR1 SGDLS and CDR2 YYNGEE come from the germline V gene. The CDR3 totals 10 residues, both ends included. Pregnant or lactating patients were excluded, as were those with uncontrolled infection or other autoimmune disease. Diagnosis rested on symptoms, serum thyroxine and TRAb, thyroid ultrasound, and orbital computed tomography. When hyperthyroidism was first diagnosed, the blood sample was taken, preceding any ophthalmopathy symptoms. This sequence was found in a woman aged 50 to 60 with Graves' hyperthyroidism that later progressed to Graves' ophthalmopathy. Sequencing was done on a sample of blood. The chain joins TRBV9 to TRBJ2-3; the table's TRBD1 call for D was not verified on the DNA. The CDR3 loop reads CASSSSGGRY.